In its sample, the clone carrying this TCR beta chain was seen many times. Antigen unknown. This specimen belongs to a study of post-analysis software for immune sequencing data. Study information: Progressive-relapsing, secondary progressive and relapsing-remitting multiple sclerosis were among the disease courses included.

The TCR beta cDNA libraries carried unique molecular identifiers. TCRdb processed the PCR reads anew with MiXCR; each CDR3 protein has one entry. The sample comprises approximately 400,000 distinct CDR3 sequences, approximately 38% of which are singletons, and 13% rests with the top ten. Trimming left V 2 bases short and J 8 bases short, with 17 bases between. The CDR3 is 15 amino acids. Germline CDR1 reads SGHRS; CDR2 reads YFSETQ. Study results and caveats: Patients used roughly five TRBV segments, including TRBV5-6, TRBV5-1 and TRBV20-1, more often than controls. Batch-matched samples strongly co-clustered by F measure. Controls' normalized Chao1 diversity significantly exceeded that of multiple sclerosis patients.

This sequence was found in a girl under 18 with multiple sclerosis. Material: blood. The chain is built from TRBV5-1 and TRBJ2-1; the D gene is possibly TRBD2 (6 bases). The CDR3 protein is CASSFSGLPGDEQFF. CDR3 DNA: TGCGCCAGCAGCTTCAGCGGACTACCTGGGGATGAGCAGTTCTTC.